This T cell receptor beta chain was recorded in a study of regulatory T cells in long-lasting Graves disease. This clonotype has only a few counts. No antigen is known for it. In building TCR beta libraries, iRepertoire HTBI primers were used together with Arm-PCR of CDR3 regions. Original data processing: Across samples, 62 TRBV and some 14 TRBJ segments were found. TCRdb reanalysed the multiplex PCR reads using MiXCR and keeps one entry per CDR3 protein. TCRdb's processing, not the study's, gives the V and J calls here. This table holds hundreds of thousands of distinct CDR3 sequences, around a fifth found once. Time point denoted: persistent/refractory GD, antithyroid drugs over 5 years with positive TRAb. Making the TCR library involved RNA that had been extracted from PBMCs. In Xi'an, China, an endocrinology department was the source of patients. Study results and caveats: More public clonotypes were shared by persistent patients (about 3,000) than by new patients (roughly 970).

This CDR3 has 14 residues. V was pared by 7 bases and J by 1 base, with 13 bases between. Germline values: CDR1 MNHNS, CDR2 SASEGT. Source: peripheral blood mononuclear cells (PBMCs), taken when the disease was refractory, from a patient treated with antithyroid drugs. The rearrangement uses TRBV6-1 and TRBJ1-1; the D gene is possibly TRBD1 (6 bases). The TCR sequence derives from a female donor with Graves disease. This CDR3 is CASNNDRRNTEAFF. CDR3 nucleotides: TGTGCCAGCAACAATGACAGGCGGAACACTGAAGCTTTCTTT.